Included here is one T cell receptor beta chain sequence, with context. This specimen belongs to a study of blood T cell repertoires in COVID-19. The overall study: In each case, the material was cDNA or gDNA derived from T cells, B-cell-depleted T cells, or PBMCs.

Germline V gene data show CDR1 as LGHDT and CDR2 as YNNKEL (reference sequence). The CDR3 is 12 amino acids. Trimming cost V 5 bases and J 7 bases, with 8 bases left between them. Data came from immunoSEQ multiplex PCR; TCRdb stores just in-frame clones and leaves some out. Among approximately 210,000 clones, around 94% were seen once, and the ten largest hold 0.6% to 0.9%. This TCR derives from a man younger than 45 with COVID-19, enrolled during active disease. The specimen sequenced was peripheral blood. The chain is built from TRBV3-1 (or the pseudogene TRBV3-2) and TRBJ1-4; maybe TRBD1 (5 bases). This CDR3 reads CASSFRAEKLFF. In DNA, the CDR3 is TGTGCCAGCAGCTTCAGGGCTGAAAAACTGTTTTTT.